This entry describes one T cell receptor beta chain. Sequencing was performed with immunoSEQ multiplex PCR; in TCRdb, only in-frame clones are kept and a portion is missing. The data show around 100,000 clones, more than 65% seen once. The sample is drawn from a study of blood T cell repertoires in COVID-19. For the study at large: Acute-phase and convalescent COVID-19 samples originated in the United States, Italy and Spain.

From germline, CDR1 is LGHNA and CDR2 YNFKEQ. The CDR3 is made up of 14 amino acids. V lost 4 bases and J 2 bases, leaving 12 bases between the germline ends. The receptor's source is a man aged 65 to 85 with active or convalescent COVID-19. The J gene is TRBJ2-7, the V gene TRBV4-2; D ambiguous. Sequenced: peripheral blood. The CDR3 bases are TGTGCCAGCAGCCCCCAGTTACGTCCCTACGAGCAGTACTTC. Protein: CASSPQLRPYEQYF.